The clone carrying this T cell receptor beta chain turned up a few times. The antigen remains undetermined. Some clones are missing from TCRdb's copy, which holds only in-frame ones; the method was immunoSEQ multiplex PCR. The sample has a few thousand clones, around 50% seen once; the top ten hold 58%. This sample was taken from a study of STAT3 mutations in large granular lymphocyte leukemia. Study summary: Immunosuppressive therapy was given to more than half of T-LGLL patients. Overall study results and limits: Samples missed the first appearance of the clone. Some patients had persisting codominant clonotypes that could mask small clones. In about 30% of the 18 patients, new TCR clonotypes emerged after therapy. At least one immunodominant TCR beta clonotype appeared in every T-cell large granular lymphocyte leukemia patient.

Germline V gene sequence: CDR1 SGHNT, CDR2 YYREEE (reference sequence). The ends lost 3 bases at V and 0 bases at J; junction bases unmatched: 2. The CDR3 has 15 amino acids. The specimen was peripheral blood mononuclear cells. This sequence was found in a woman in her sixties or seventies with T-cell large granular lymphocyte leukemia. Some clones in this sample may be carry-over from other donors' samples. The genes are TRBV5-4 and TRBJ2-2; 7 bases line up with TRBD2. The CDR3 spells CASSSTSANTGELFF. The CDR3 region has the DNA TGTGCCAGCAGCTCTACTAGCGCGAACACCGGGGAGCTGTTTTTT. The full variable domain, its missing parts supplied by reference TRBV5-4 and TRBJ2-2, is ETGVTQSPTHLIKTRGQQVTLRCSSQSGHNTVSWYQQALGQGPQFIFQYYREEENGRGNFPPRFSGLQFPNYSSELNVNALELDDSALYLCASSSTSANTGELFFGEGSRLTVL.